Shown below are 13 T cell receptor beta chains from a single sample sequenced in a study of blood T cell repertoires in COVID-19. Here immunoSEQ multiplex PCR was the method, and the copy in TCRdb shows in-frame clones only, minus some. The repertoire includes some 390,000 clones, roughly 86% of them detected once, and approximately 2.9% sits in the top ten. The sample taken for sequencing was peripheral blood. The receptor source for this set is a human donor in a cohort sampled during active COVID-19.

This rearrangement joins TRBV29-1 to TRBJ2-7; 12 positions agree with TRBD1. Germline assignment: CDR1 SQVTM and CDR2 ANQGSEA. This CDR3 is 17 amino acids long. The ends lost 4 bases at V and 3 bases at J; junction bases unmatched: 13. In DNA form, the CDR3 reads TGCAGCGTTGTAAAACCGGGACAGGGGGCCCACCGCTACGAGCAGTACTTC. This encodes CSVVKPGQGAHRYEQYF.

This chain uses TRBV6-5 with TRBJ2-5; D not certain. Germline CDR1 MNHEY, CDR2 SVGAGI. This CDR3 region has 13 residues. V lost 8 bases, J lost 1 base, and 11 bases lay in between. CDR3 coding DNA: TGTGCCAGCGCTGCAGGCCTCCAAGAGACCCAGTACTTC. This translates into CASAAGLQETQYF.

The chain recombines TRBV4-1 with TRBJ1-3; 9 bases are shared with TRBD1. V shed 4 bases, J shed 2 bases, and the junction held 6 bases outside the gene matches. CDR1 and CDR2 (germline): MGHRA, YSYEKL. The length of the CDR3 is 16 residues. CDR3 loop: CASSLTGGDAGNTIYF. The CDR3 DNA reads TGCGCCAGCAGCCTTACAGGGGGCGATGCTGGAAACACCATATATTTT.

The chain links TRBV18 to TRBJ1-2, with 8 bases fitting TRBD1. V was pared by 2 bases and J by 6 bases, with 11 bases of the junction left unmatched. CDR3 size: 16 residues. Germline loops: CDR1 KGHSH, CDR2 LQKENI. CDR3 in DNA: TGTGCCAGCTCACCATGGACAGGGAACTCTCCCGATGGCTACACCTTC. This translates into CASSPWTGNSPDGYTF.

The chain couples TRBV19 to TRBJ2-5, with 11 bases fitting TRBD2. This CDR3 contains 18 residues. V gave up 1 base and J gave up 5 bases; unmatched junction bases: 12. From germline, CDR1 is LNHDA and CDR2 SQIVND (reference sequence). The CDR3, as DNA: TGTGCCAGTAGTATAGCCGGTCGGGCTAGCGGGGGGAAGGAGACCCAGTACTTC. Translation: CASSIAGRASGGKETQYF. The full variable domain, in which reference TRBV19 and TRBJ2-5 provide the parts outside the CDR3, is DGGITQSPKYLFRKEGQNVTLSCEQNLNHDAMYWYRQDPGQGLRLIYYSQIVNDFQKGDIAEGYSVSREKKESFPLTVTSAQKNPTAFYLCASSIAGRASGGKETQYFGPGTRLLVL.

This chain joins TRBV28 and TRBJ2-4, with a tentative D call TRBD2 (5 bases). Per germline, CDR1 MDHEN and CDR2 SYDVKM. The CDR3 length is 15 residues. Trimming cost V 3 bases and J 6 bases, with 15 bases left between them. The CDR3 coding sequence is TGTGCCAGCAGTTTCTTGCTAGGAGGTAGAAACATTCAGTACTTC. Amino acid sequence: CASSFLLGGRNIQYF.

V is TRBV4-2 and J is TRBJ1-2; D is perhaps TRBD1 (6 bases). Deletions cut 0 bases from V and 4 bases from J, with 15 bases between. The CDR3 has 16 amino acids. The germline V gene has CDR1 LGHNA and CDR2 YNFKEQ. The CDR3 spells CASSQDISAGVYGYTF. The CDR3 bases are TGTGCCAGCAGCCAAGATATATCGGCAGGGGTCTATGGCTACACCTTC.

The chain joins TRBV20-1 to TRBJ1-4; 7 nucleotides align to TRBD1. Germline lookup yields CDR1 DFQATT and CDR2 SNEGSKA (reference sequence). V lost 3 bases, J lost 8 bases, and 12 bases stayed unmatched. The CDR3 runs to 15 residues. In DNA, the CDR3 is TGCAGTGCTAGTTTTGTGGCAGGGGGTTCCGAAAAACTGTTTTTT. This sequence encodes CSASFVAGGSEKLFF.

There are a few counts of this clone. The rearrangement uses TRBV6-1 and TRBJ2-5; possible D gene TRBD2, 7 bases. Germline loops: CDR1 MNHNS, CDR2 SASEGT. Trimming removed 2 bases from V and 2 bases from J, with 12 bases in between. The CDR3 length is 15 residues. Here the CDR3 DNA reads TGTGCCAGCAGTGAATTTAAGGGGGGGCAAGAGACCCAGTACTTC. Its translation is CASSEFKGGQETQYF.

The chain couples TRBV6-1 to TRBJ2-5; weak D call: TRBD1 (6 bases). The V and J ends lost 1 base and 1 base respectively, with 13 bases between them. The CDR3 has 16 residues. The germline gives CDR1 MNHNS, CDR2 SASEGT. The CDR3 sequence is CASSEGGRGFQETQYF. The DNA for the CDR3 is TGTGCCAGCAGTGAAGGTGGCAGGGGCTTCCAAGAGACCCAGTACTTC.

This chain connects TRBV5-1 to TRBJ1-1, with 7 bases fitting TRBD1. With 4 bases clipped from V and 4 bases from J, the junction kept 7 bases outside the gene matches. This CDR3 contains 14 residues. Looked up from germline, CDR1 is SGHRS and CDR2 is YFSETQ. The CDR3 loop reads CASSQTGFGTEAFF. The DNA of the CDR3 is TGCGCCAGCAGCCAGACAGGGTTTGGCACTGAAGCTTTCTTT.

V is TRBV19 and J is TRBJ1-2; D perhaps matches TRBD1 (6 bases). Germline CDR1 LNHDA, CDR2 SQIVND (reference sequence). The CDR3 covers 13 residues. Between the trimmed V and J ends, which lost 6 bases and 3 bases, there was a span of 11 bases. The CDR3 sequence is CASRTDSHYGYTF. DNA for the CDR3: TGTGCCAGTAGAACGGACAGCCACTATGGCTACACCTTC. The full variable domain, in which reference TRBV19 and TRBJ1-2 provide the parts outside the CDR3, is DGGITQSPKYLFRKEGQNVTLSCEQNLNHDAMYWYRQDPGQGLRLIYYSQIVNDFQKGDIAEGYSVSREKKESFPLTVTSAQKNPTAFYLCASRTDSHYGYTFGSGTRLTVV.

CDR3 nucleotide sequence: TGCGCCAGCAGCGTTGGTTGGGGGGGTAATGAAAAACTGTTTTTT. Translating gives CASSVGWGGNEKLFF. The chain combines TRBV5-1 with TRBJ1-4, with D possibly TRBD1 on 5 matching bases. CDR3 length: 15 amino acids. V was cut by 4 bases and J by 4 bases, with 14 bases left in between. Looked up from germline, CDR1 is SGHRS and CDR2 is YFSETQ.